Following are 13 T cell receptor beta chains from one sample sequenced in a study of neoadjuvant anti-PD-1 for oral cavity cancer. The method was immunoSEQ multiplex PCR; TCRdb's version includes in-frame clones alone and lacks a portion of them. The table lists 11,000 to 15,000 clones, about 64% of them singletons. Sequenced here: PBMCs, sampled before nivolumab (anti-PD-1) treatment. All receptors come from a person aged 40-85 years with oral cavity squamous cell carcinoma.

The V call is TRBV7-6, the J call TRBJ2-7, with D maybe TRBD2 (5 bases). Germline V CDR1 and CDR2: SGHVS, FNYEAQ. The CDR3 length is 16 residues. Trimming shortened V by 5 bases and J by 3 bases, and 20 bases separated the two germline ends. CDR3 loop: CASSKTGGPRGYEQYF. The CDR3 region has the DNA TGTGCCAGCAGCAAAACGGGCGGGCCCCGCGGCTACGAGCAGTACTTC.

This chain links TRBV6-5 with TRBJ1-1, with D perhaps matching TRBD1 (5 bases). Trimming removed 0 bases at V and 0 bases at J, with 5 bases between. Germline loops: CDR1 MNHEY, CDR2 SVGAGI. The CDR3 covers 14 residues. CDR3 nucleotide sequence: TGTGCCAGCAGTTACTCAGGGGTGAACACTGAAGCTTTCTTT. This encodes CASSYSGVNTEAFF.

In this sample, this clone turned up a few times. V usage is TRBV5-4 and J usage is TRBJ2-7, with 8 bases identical to TRBD2. V lost 6 bases to trimming and J lost 5 bases; unmatched junction nucleotides: 10. The CDR3 is 14 residues long. Germline V gives CDR1 SGHNT, CDR2 YYREEE (reference sequence). This CDR3 reads CASTRAGAKDEQYF. The DNA for the CDR3 is TGTGCCAGCACCAGAGCGGGGGCGAAAGACGAGCAGTACTTC. Filled out from reference TRBV5-4 and TRBJ2-7, the complete variable domain reads ETGVTQSPTHLIKTRGQQVTLRCSSQSGHNTVSWYQQALGQGPQFIFQYYREEENGRGNFPPRFSGLQFPNYSSELNVNALELDDSALYLCASTRAGAKDEQYFGPGTRLTVT.

This chain connects TRBV27 to TRBJ2-1; TRBD2 agrees at 8 bases. The V and J ends lost 3 bases and 3 bases, in that order; junction bases with no gene match: 7. This CDR3 comprises 16 residues. In germline, CDR1 is MNHEY, CDR2 SMNVEV (reference sequence). The CDR3 nucleotides read TGTGCCAGCAGTTTCCTGGGACTAGGGGGCTACAATGAGCAGTTCTTC. It codes for CASSFLGLGGYNEQFF.

This chain joins TRBV9 and TRBJ2-7, with a possible D match to TRBD2 (6 bases). The CDR3 totals 15 residues. Trimming cost V 0 bases and J 0 bases, with 10 bases left between them. Germline CDR1 and CDR2: SGDLS and YYNGEE. CDR3 coding DNA: TGTGCCAGCAGCGTAGGCGGGGCGAGCTCCTACGAGCAGTACTTC. This codes for CASSVGGASSYEQYF.

The chain is built from TRBV5-6 and TRBJ1-3; D is undetermined. The length of the CDR3 is 13 residues. Trimming removed 4 bases at V and 4 bases at J, with 9 bases between. Germline V gene lookup returns CDR1 SGHDT and CDR2 YYEEEE. CDR3 sequence (DNA): TGTGCCAGCAGCCCCCCAGTAGGAAACACCATATATTTT. Its translation: CASSPPVGNTIYF.

The chain is built from TRBV5-1 and TRBJ1-1; no definite D call. From germline, CDR1 is SGHRS and CDR2 YFSETQ. The CDR3 is 15 residues long. V dropped 2 bases and J dropped 0 bases, with 11 bases sitting between them. The DNA for the CDR3 is TGCGCCAGCAGCTTAGGCCCGGACGTGAACACTGAAGCTTTCTTT. Amino acids: CASSLGPDVNTEAFF.

This chain joins TRBV6-5 and TRBJ2-5, with D possibly TRBD2 on 6 matching bases. V dropped 8 bases and J dropped 5 bases, with 12 bases sitting between them. The CDR3 is made up of 12 amino acids. Germline V CDR1 and CDR2: MNHEY, SVGAGI. This CDR3 reads CASWGVGETQYF. The CDR3 DNA reads TGTGCCAGCTGGGGGGTAGGGGAGACCCAGTACTTC.

The rearrangement joins TRBV9 to TRBJ2-5; 9 bases agree with TRBD1. The trim removed 3 bases at V and 2 bases at J, leaving 2 bases unmatched. The CDR3 loop spans 14 amino acids. Germline CDR1 is SGDLS and CDR2 is YYNGEE. The CDR3 sequence is CASSADRGQETQYF. CDR3 nucleotide sequence: TGTGCCAGCAGCGCTGACAGGGGGCAAGAGACCCAGTACTTC.

This clone was detected a few times. The chain joins TRBV11-3 to TRBJ2-5; maybe TRBD2 (6 bases). Per the germline V gene, CDR1 is SGHNT and CDR2 is YENEEA. The CDR3 consists of 14 residues. Deletions cut 0 bases from V and 7 bases from J, with 12 bases between. In nucleotides, the CDR3 is TGTGCCAGCAGCTTAGACGGGCCCGGGGGGACCCAGTACTTC. Its translation: CASSLDGPGGTQYF.

The chain is built from TRBV9 and TRBJ1-1, with D possibly being TRBD1 (5 bases). Germline assignment: CDR1 SGDLS and CDR2 YYNGEE. V lost 2 bases and J 4 bases, leaving 9 bases between the germline ends. There are 13 residues in the CDR3. The CDR3 region has the DNA TGTGCCAGCAGCGTGGGGGGTCGCACTGAAGCTTTCTTT. It specifies CASSVGGRTEAFF.

This rearrangement joins TRBV12-5 to TRBJ2-5; weak D call: TRBD2 (5 bases). V lost 3 bases, J lost 9 bases, and 14 bases lay in between. Germline CDR1 is LGHNT and CDR2 is FRNRAP. The CDR3 loop spans 13 amino acids. For the CDR3, the DNA is TGTGCTAGTGGTTTCCCGCCCCGGCGGGCCCAGTACTTC. As protein: CASGFPPRRAQYF.

The V and J genes are TRBV10-2 and TRBJ1-2; D not resolved. Trimming shortened V by 8 bases and J by 8 bases, and 15 bases separated the two germline ends. CDR3 length equals 12 residues. The germline CDR1 and CDR2 sequences are WSHSY and SAAADI. The CDR3, as DNA: TGCGCCAGCTCCCGGAGGGAGGGAGGCTACACCTTC. This encodes CASSRREGGYTF.